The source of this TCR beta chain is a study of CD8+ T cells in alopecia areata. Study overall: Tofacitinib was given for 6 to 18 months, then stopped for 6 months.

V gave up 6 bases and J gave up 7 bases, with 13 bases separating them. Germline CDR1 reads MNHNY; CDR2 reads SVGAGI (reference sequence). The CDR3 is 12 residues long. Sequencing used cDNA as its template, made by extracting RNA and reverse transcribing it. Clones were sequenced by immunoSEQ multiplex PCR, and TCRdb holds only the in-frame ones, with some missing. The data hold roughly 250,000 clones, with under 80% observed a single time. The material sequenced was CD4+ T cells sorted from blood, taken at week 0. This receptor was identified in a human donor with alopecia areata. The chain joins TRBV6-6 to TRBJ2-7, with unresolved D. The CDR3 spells CASRFPVGEQYF. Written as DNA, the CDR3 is TGTGCCAGCAGGTTCCCGGTCGGGGAGCAGTACTTC.